This TCR beta chain was found in a study of CD8 T cell repertoires and HIV-1 epitope variants. At the level of the study: Controls were a CMV, EBV and flu pool, Ebola AY9, and no peptide. 1M T cells were kept uncultured as a baseline.

The assay was immunoSEQ multiplex PCR, and TCRdb's table has in-frame clones only and misses some. The sample contains about 7,100 clones, around two thirds of which appear only once. By share, this clone ranks as medium-sized (0.01 to 0.1%). Its antigen is as yet unknown. CDR1 MDHEN and CDR2 SYDVKM come from the germline V gene. V shed 5 bases and J 9 bases; nucleotides not matched to a gene: 4. The CDR3 runs 12 residues. The TCR was taken from a male donor with HIV. Sequencing was done on a sample of cultured CD8+ T cells derived from PBMCs. This chain links TRBV28 with TRBJ2-1, with 7 positions matching TRBD1. The CDR3 sequence: CASSPGGSEQFF. The CDR3 nucleotides are TGTGCCAGCAGTCCAGGGGGAAGTGAGCAGTTCTTC. The variable domain in full, with the rest retrieved from reference TRBV28 and TRBJ2-1, is DVKVTQSSRYLVKRTGEKVFLECVQDMDHENMFWYRQDPGLGLRLIYFSYDVKMKEKGDIPEGYSVSREKKERFSLILESASTNQTSMYLCASSPGGSEQFFGPGTRLTVL.